This entry is about one T cell receptor beta chain. Antigen specificity is unknown. Germline CDR1 is SGHVS and CDR2 is FNYEAQ. This CDR3 contains 13 residues. With 2 bases removed from V and 4 bases from J, the gap between germline ends came to 6 bases. A spike-in of synthetic TCR analog templates was added to each PCR. TCRdb's copy holds only in-frame clones and misses some; the assay was immunoSEQ multiplex PCR. Seen here are more than 35,000 clones, approximately 93% observed once, and the top ten hold about 11%. The time point was: pretreatment peripheral blood. The source of the sample is a study of PD-L1 blockade in urothelial cancer. Whole-study context: About 90% of the roughly 29 patients were men with bladder-origin urothelial cancer. Whole-study results and caveats: Pretreatment peripheral blood TCR clonality that fell below the median predicted better survival among the patients studied.

Sample: PBMCs, taken around atezolizumab (anti-PD-L1) treatment. The clonotype originates from a woman aged 55-69 years with urothelial cancer. V gene TRBV7-6 combines with J gene TRBJ1-3, with D unclear. CDR3 DNA sequence: TGTGCCAGCAGCTTACCCTTAGGAAACACCATATATTTT. Its translation: CASSLPLGNTIYF.